The rows below give T cell receptor beta chains drawn from one sample of a study of blood T cell repertoires in COVID-19. Profiled with immunoSEQ multiplex PCR; TCRdb holds only in-frame clones, not every one. The sample includes around 240,000 clones, about 84% of them seen just once. The sample was PBMCs or T cells enriched from blood (not recorded which). Every receptor here comes from a woman in her fifties or sixties who had recovered from COVID-19. Both conserved end residues are trimmed from each CDR3.

CDR3aa: ASSSGDRVQH
v_gene: TRBV5-6

CDR3aa: ASSQGAQGNQPQH
v_gene: TRBV3-1/TRBV3-2

CDR3aa: SASRTENYGYT
v_gene: TRBV20-1

CDR3aa: ASSLGTSGEPRETQY
v_gene: TRBV5-4

CDR3aa: ASSPGLFYEQY
v_gene: TRBV3-1/TRBV3-2

CDR3aa: ASSSTGGTEAF
v_gene: TRBV19

CDR3aa: ASSPRRDRPTNYGYT
v_gene: TRBV5-1

CDR3aa: ASTRGTGIAFGYT
v_gene: TRBV19

CDR3aa: ASSLGTETYYGYT
v_gene: TRBV28

CDR3aa: ASSLGTGANYGYT
v_gene: TRBV5-1

CDR3aa: ASALGQGEFGYT
v_gene: TRBV7-2

CDR3aa: ASNPSPGLAHNEQF
v_gene: TRBV19

CDR3aa: ASRKLAGSSYEQY
v_gene: TRBV19

CDR3aa: ASIPNGAGGNYGYT
v_gene: TRBV7-9

CDR3aa: ASNRESGGNEKLF
v_gene: TRBV5-5

CDR3aa: ASSLAGGSVRDTGELF
v_gene: TRBV6-2/TRBV6-3

CDR3aa: ASSLGSEETQY
v_gene: TRBV5-4

CDR3aa: ASSLGQGVDYGYT
v_gene: TRBV4-1

CDR3aa: ASSASRDSNQPQH
v_gene: TRBV18

CDR3aa: ASSAQGRGYGYT
v_gene: TRBV7-9

CDR3aa: ASRGSGANQETQY
v_gene: TRBV11-2

CDR3aa: AWIGTVLNSGYT
v_gene: TRBV30

CDR3aa: SGQGDYGYT
v_gene: TRBV20-1

CDR3aa: ASTRAVTQPQH
v_gene: TRBV18

CDR3aa: ASSLGRQEQNEQF
v_gene: TRBV5-1

CDR3aa: ATHSGDSNQPQH
v_gene: TRBV19

CDR3aa: ASSLHPPGAQY
v_gene: TRBV12-3/TRBV12-4

CDR3aa: ASSYGQGGGNEQF
v_gene: TRBV11-3

CDR3aa: ASRASSGNTIY
v_gene: TRBV7-9

CDR3aa: ASSIYGDSNQPQH
v_gene: TRBV19

CDR3aa: AWSPAFGEQY
v_gene: TRBV30

CDR3aa: ASRVVWHSNQPQH
v_gene: TRBV19